The rows below give T cell receptor beta chains drawn from one sample of a study of blood T cell repertoires in COVID-19. Measured with immunoSEQ multiplex PCR; TCRdb has only the in-frame clones, and not every one. Of some 360,000 clones listed, roughly 89% were seen once; the top ten hold approximately 4.1%. Sequenced sample: peripheral blood. Receptors were obtained from a woman aged 60 to 75 with COVID-19, enrolled during active disease. Both conserved end residues are part of each CDR3. The D gene is left open where the match is weak. Clone size is shown for a subset of rows, as once, few, many or a class of expanded clone.

v_gene: TRBV5-1; abundance: -; d_gene: -; j_gene: TRBJ1-1; CDR3aa: CASSFHGQPNTEAFF; CDR3nt: TGCGCCAGCAGCTTTCACGGACAGCCGAACACTGAAGCTTTCTTT
v_gene: TRBV6-5; abundance: -; d_gene: TRBD1; j_gene: TRBJ2-5; CDR3aa: CASSPQGNGETQYF; CDR3nt: TGTGCCAGCAGTCCACAGGGGAACGGAGAGACCCAGTACTTC
v_gene: TRBV29-1; abundance: -; d_gene: -; j_gene: TRBJ2-7; CDR3aa: CSVEISDEQYF; CDR3nt: TGCAGCGTTGAAATTTCAGACGAGCAGTACTTC
v_gene: TRBV9; abundance: -; d_gene: -; j_gene: TRBJ2-5; CDR3aa: CASSSGGFQETQYF; CDR3nt: TGTGCCAGCAGCTCGGGGGGCTTCCAAGAGACCCAGTACTTC
v_gene: TRBV24-1; abundance: -; d_gene: TRBD1; j_gene: TRBJ2-2; CDR3aa: CATSDPTGQGRIGGELFF; CDR3nt: TGTGCCACCAGTGACCCTACTGGACAGGGTAGGATCGGCGGGGAGCTGTTTTTT
v_gene: TRBV9; abundance: -; d_gene: -; j_gene: TRBJ2-5; CDR3aa: CASSVAGEGQETQYF; CDR3nt: TGTGCCAGCAGCGTAGCTGGAGAGGGCCAAGAGACCCAGTACTTC
v_gene: TRBV3-1/TRBV3-2; abundance: -; d_gene: TRBD2; j_gene: TRBJ2-7; CDR3aa: CASSPFGTRNSYEQYF; CDR3nt: TGTGCCAGCAGCCCTTTCGGGACTAGGAACTCCTACGAGCAGTACTTC
v_gene: TRBV27; abundance: -; d_gene: -; j_gene: TRBJ1-1; CDR3aa: CASSVTGNTEAFF; CDR3nt: TGTGCCAGCAGTGTAACAGGGAACACTGAAGCTTTCTTT
v_gene: TRBV5-5; abundance: -; d_gene: TRBD1; j_gene: TRBJ1-1; CDR3aa: CASSHQGQSMNTEAFF; CDR3nt: TGTGCCAGCAGCCACCAGGGACAGAGCATGAACACTGAAGCTTTCTTT
v_gene: TRBV19; abundance: -; d_gene: -; j_gene: TRBJ1-2; CDR3aa: CASSTGPYGYTF; CDR3nt: TGTGCCAGTAGTACTGGCCCATATGGCTACACCTTC
v_gene: TRBV3-1/TRBV3-2; abundance: -; d_gene: -; j_gene: TRBJ1-1; CDR3aa: CASSQGEVRTTEAFF; CDR3nt: TGTGCCAGCAGCCAGGGGGAGGTCAGGACCACTGAAGCTTTCTTT
v_gene: TRBV19; abundance: once; d_gene: TRBD1; j_gene: TRBJ1-4; CDR3aa: CASSTGQDFGEKLFF; CDR3nt: TGTGCCAGTAGTACGGGACAGGATTTCGGTGAAAAACTGTTTTTT
v_gene: TRBV28; abundance: -; d_gene: -; j_gene: TRBJ1-6; CDR3aa: CASSLVAPYSPLHF; CDR3nt: TGTGCCAGCAGTTTGGTGGCACCCTATTCACCCCTCCACTTT
v_gene: TRBV12-3/TRBV12-4; abundance: -; d_gene: -; j_gene: TRBJ2-3; CDR3aa: CASRDTGPDTQYF; CDR3nt: TGTGCCAGCAGGGATACAGGGCCAGATACGCAGTATTTT
v_gene: TRBV29-1; abundance: -; d_gene: -; j_gene: TRBJ1-2; CDR3aa: CSVGQLANYGYTF; CDR3nt: TGCAGCGTTGGACAGTTAGCTAACTATGGCTACACCTTC
v_gene: TRBV19; abundance: -; d_gene: -; j_gene: TRBJ2-5; CDR3aa: CASSMKQGVETQYF; CDR3nt: TGTGCCAGTAGTATGAAACAGGGAGTGGAGACCCAGTACTTC
v_gene: TRBV2; abundance: -; d_gene: -; j_gene: TRBJ1-1; CDR3aa: CATTTGTRMGTEAFF; CDR3nt: TGTGCCACCACAACCGGGACTCGAATGGGGACTGAAGCTTTCTTT
v_gene: TRBV5-1; abundance: -; d_gene: -; j_gene: TRBJ1-1; CDR3aa: CASSLPGQNTEAFF; CDR3nt: TGCGCCAGCAGCTTGCCAGGACAGAACACTGAAGCTTTCTTT
v_gene: TRBV19; abundance: -; d_gene: -; j_gene: TRBJ1-2; CDR3aa: CASKITGLNGYGYTF; CDR3nt: TGTGCCAGTAAGATCACAGGGCTAAACGGGTATGGCTACACCTTC
v_gene: TRBV5-1; abundance: -; d_gene: TRBD1; j_gene: TRBJ2-1; CDR3aa: CASSIRIGTGSYNEQFF; CDR3nt: TGCGCCAGCAGCATAAGGATAGGGACAGGGTCCTACAATGAGCAGTTCTTC
v_gene: TRBV11-1; abundance: -; d_gene: -; j_gene: TRBJ1-1; CDR3aa: CASSLGQLNTEAFF; CDR3nt: TGTGCCAGCAGCTTAGGCCAGTTGAACACTGAAGCTTTCTTT
v_gene: TRBV12-3/TRBV12-4; abundance: -; d_gene: TRBD1; j_gene: TRBJ2-5; CDR3aa: CASSFQGAETQYF; CDR3nt: TGTGCCAGCAGTTTTCAGGGGGCAGAGACCCAGTACTTC
v_gene: TRBV7-3; abundance: -; d_gene: TRBD2; j_gene: TRBJ2-3; CDR3aa: CASSLMGGGDTQYF; CDR3nt: TGTGCCAGCAGCTTAATGGGGGGAGGGGATACGCAGTATTTT
v_gene: TRBV9; abundance: -; d_gene: TRBD1; j_gene: TRBJ1-6; CDR3aa: CASSAGQGSSPLHF; CDR3nt: TGTGCCAGCAGCGCGGGACAGGGCAGTTCACCCCTCCACTTT
v_gene: TRBV9; abundance: -; d_gene: TRBD1; j_gene: TRBJ2-6; CDR3aa: CASSPTGAGANVLTF; CDR3nt: TGTGCCAGCAGCCCCACAGGGGCTGGGGCCAACGTCCTGACTTTC
v_gene: TRBV27; abundance: -; d_gene: -; j_gene: TRBJ2-7; CDR3aa: CASSLGRGSEQYF; CDR3nt: TGTGCCAGCAGTCTAGGAAGGGGTTCCGAGCAGTACTTC
v_gene: TRBV2; abundance: once; d_gene: -; j_gene: TRBJ1-2; CDR3aa: CASSRFTGDGYTF; CDR3nt: TGTGCCAGCAGTCGTTTCACGGGGGATGGCTACACCTTC
v_gene: TRBV27; abundance: -; d_gene: -; j_gene: TRBJ2-3; CDR3aa: CASSGGANMQYF; CDR3nt: TGTGCCAGCAGCGGAGGGGCCAATATGCAGTATTTT
v_gene: TRBV24-1; abundance: -; d_gene: -; j_gene: TRBJ2-1; CDR3aa: CATSEDGLGEQFF; CDR3nt: TGTGCCACCAGTGAGGACGGACTTGGGGAGCAGTTCTTC
v_gene: TRBV5-4; abundance: -; d_gene: TRBD1; j_gene: TRBJ1-2; CDR3aa: CASSSLTNRGYGYTF; CDR3nt: TGTGCCAGCAGCTCTCTCACGAACAGGGGCTATGGCTACACCTTC
v_gene: TRBV19; abundance: -; d_gene: -; j_gene: TRBJ1-1; CDR3aa: CASSISPLNTEAFF; CDR3nt: TGTGCCAGTAGTATATCTCCCCTGAACACTGAAGCTTTCTTT
v_gene: TRBV7-9; abundance: -; d_gene: TRBD1; j_gene: TRBJ2-7; CDR3aa: CASSSDRAHSYEQYF; CDR3nt: TGTGCCAGCAGCTCGGACAGGGCCCACTCCTACGAGCAGTACTTC
v_gene: TRBV3-1/TRBV3-2; abundance: -; d_gene: -; j_gene: TRBJ1-3; CDR3aa: CASSQDRGSERSSGNTIYF; CDR3nt: TGTGCCAGCAGCCAAGATCGAGGGTCGGAACGGTCCTCTGGAAACACCATATATTTT
v_gene: TRBV5-1; abundance: once; d_gene: -; j_gene: TRBJ1-1; CDR3aa: CASSRRGDTEAFF; CDR3nt: TGCGCCAGCAGCCGTAGAGGCGACACTGAAGCTTTCTTT
v_gene: TRBV5-1; abundance: -; d_gene: TRBD1; j_gene: TRBJ1-1; CDR3aa: CASSGTGVRTEAFF; CDR3nt: TGCGCCAGCAGCGGCACAGGGGTAAGGACTGAAGCTTTCTTT
v_gene: TRBV6-5; abundance: -; d_gene: TRBD2; j_gene: TRBJ2-5; CDR3aa: CASRRGEQETQYF; CDR3nt: TGTGCCAGCAGACGGGGGGAGCAAGAGACCCAGTACTTC
v_gene: TRBV4-2; abundance: few; d_gene: -; j_gene: TRBJ1-4; CDR3aa: CASSQAWGVGEKLFF; CDR3nt: TGTGCCAGCAGCCAAGCTTGGGGGGTGGGTGAAAAACTGTTTTTT
v_gene: TRBV18; abundance: -; d_gene: TRBD2; j_gene: TRBJ2-3; CDR3aa: CASSPGLADTQYF; CDR3nt: TGTGCCAGCTCACCTGGACTAGCCGATACGCAGTATTTT
v_gene: TRBV7-2; abundance: -; d_gene: -; j_gene: TRBJ2-7; CDR3aa: CASSLVRYEQYF; CDR3nt: TGTGCCAGCAGCTTAGTTCGCTACGAGCAGTACTTC
v_gene: TRBV3-1/TRBV3-2; abundance: -; d_gene: -; j_gene: TRBJ1-2; CDR3aa: CASSQGAYYGYTF; CDR3nt: TGTGCCAGCAGCCAAGGTGCGTACTATGGCTACACCTTC
v_gene: TRBV5-1; abundance: -; d_gene: -; j_gene: TRBJ2-5; CDR3aa: CASSLKSGETQYF; CDR3nt: TGCGCCAGCAGCTTAAAATCGGGAGAGACCCAGTACTTC
v_gene: TRBV7-3; abundance: once; d_gene: -; j_gene: TRBJ2-7; CDR3aa: CASSLTPGDFYEQYF; CDR3nt: TGTGCCAGCAGCTTAACACCGGGAGATTTCTACGAGCAGTACTTC
v_gene: TRBV6-5; abundance: -; d_gene: -; j_gene: TRBJ2-2; CDR3aa: CASSFYSGELFF; CDR3nt: TGTGCCAGCAGTTTTTACAGCGGGGAGCTGTTTTTT
v_gene: TRBV19; abundance: -; d_gene: TRBD2; j_gene: TRBJ2-1; CDR3aa: CASSISAGGPYNEQFF; CDR3nt: TGTGCCAGTAGTATCTCAGCGGGGGGGCCCTACAATGAGCAGTTCTTC
v_gene: TRBV6-6; abundance: -; d_gene: TRBD1; j_gene: TRBJ1-6; CDR3aa: CATLTGTGYNSPLHF; CDR3nt: TGTGCCACCCTGACAGGGACCGGCTATAATTCACCCCTCCACTTT
v_gene: TRBV10-1; abundance: -; d_gene: TRBD1; j_gene: TRBJ1-2; CDR3aa: CASSGNRDRENYGYTF; CDR3nt: TGCGCCAGCAGTGGGAACCGGGACAGGGAAAACTATGGCTACACCTTC
v_gene: TRBV5-1; abundance: few; d_gene: TRBD1; j_gene: TRBJ1-1; CDR3aa: CASSLLRTQGVNTEAFF; CDR3nt: TGCGCCAGCAGCCTGCTCAGGACCCAGGGGGTGAACACTGAAGCTTTCTTT
v_gene: TRBV11-2; abundance: -; d_gene: -; j_gene: TRBJ1-2; CDR3aa: CASSLDTGKSGYTF; CDR3nt: TGTGCCAGCAGCTTAGATACAGGGAAGAGCGGCTACACCTTC
v_gene: TRBV3-1/TRBV3-2; abundance: -; d_gene: TRBD2; j_gene: TRBJ2-1; CDR3aa: CAAGGIWNEQFF; CDR3nt: TGTGCGGCGGGGGGTATCTGGAATGAGCAGTTCTTC
v_gene: TRBV2; abundance: -; d_gene: -; j_gene: TRBJ1-5; CDR3aa: CASVQGKNQPQHF; CDR3nt: TGTGCCAGCGTACAGGGAAAGAATCAGCCCCAGCATTTT
v_gene: TRBV3-1/TRBV3-2; abundance: -; d_gene: TRBD1; j_gene: TRBJ1-6; CDR3aa: CASSHMGTGTRDSPLHF; CDR3nt: TGTGCCAGCAGCCACATGGGGACAGGGACCCGAGATTCACCCCTCCACTTT
v_gene: TRBV18; abundance: -; d_gene: -; j_gene: TRBJ2-7; CDR3aa: CASSSIQGYEQYF; CDR3nt: TGTGCCAGCTCATCCATACAGGGCTACGAGCAGTACTTC
v_gene: TRBV29-1; abundance: -; d_gene: TRBD1; j_gene: TRBJ1-2; CDR3aa: CSVPLQTGAGNYGYTF; CDR3nt: TGCAGCGTCCCTCTCCAGACAGGGGCAGGGAACTATGGCTACACCTTC
v_gene: TRBV19; abundance: -; d_gene: -; j_gene: TRBJ1-1; CDR3aa: CASLGTLNTEAFF; CDR3nt: TGTGCCAGTCTTGGGACTTTGAACACTGAAGCTTTCTTT
v_gene: TRBV5-4; abundance: -; d_gene: TRBD1; j_gene: TRBJ1-2; CDR3aa: CASSRDSNYGYTF; CDR3nt: TGTGCCAGCAGCCGGGACAGTAACTATGGCTACACCTTC
v_gene: TRBV6-5; abundance: -; d_gene: TRBD1; j_gene: TRBJ1-4; CDR3aa: CASSYSVTGVFEKLFF; CDR3nt: TGTGCCAGCAGTTACTCGGTCACAGGGGTTTTTGAAAAACTGTTTTTT